This entry features one TCR beta chain sequence. The CDR3 length is 14 residues. V was pared by 2 bases and J by 2 bases, with 11 bases between. The germline V gene has CDR1 SGHKS and CDR2 YYEKEE (reference sequence). This record belongs to a study of PD-L1 blockade in urothelial cancer. At the level of the study: Bladder-origin urothelial cancer in males covered most of the roughly 29 patients.

Time point defined: pretreatment peripheral blood. This table comes from immunoSEQ multiplex PCR, and its TCRdb copy is limited to in-frame clones, with some not included. The sample records 95,000 to 100,000 clones, about nine tenths being singletons. The rearrangement uses TRBV5-5 and TRBJ2-7; D is perhaps TRBD2 (6 bases). This sequence was found in a man aged 55 to 70 with urothelial cancer. The sequences come from PBMCs, collected around atezolizumab (anti-PD-L1) treatment. The CDR3 protein is CASSLGTGPYEQYF. The DNA of the CDR3 is TGTGCCAGCAGCTTAGGGACTGGCCCCTACGAGCAGTACTTC.